The 4 T cell receptor beta chains below all came from one sample that was sequenced in a study of cytomegalovirus exposure and HLA in healthy donors. 13 Jbeta primers and 60 Vbeta primers were used for the PCR. Clones were read by immunoSEQ multiplex PCR, and TCRdb kept only the in-frame ones, dropping some. The sample contains 150,000 to 200,000 clones, more than 65% of which appear only once. Sequenced input: PBMCs. Receptor source: a female donor in good health and CMV-seronegative.

The chain recombines TRBV9 with TRBJ1-6, with D possibly matching TRBD1 (5 bases). Germline V gene data show CDR1 as SGDLS and CDR2 as YYNGEE. V dropped 2 bases and J dropped 8 bases, with 8 bases sitting between them. This CDR3 contains 13 residues. CDR3 residues: CASSVDSYSPLHF. The CDR3 DNA reads TGTGCCAGCAGCGTTGACAGTTATTCACCCCTCCACTTT.

On this clone: Different DNA sequences within this sample yield the same CDR3. The chain combines TRBV7-2 with TRBJ2-7; a weak D match, TRBD1 (8 bases). The V and J ends lost 4 bases and 2 bases respectively, with 15 bases between them. Per the germline V gene, CDR1 is SGHTA and CDR2 is FQGNSA. This CDR3 is 15 amino acids long. For the CDR3, the DNA is TGTGCCAGCAGCTCTAGACAGGGGACTACCTACGAGCAGTACTTC. Translation gives CASSSRQGTTYEQYF.

As DNA, the CDR3 is TGTGCCAGCAGCGTAGGCAGGGGCAACTACGAGCAGTACTTC. As protein: CASSVGRGNYEQYF. This chain connects TRBV9 to TRBJ2-7, with D perhaps matching TRBD1 (6 bases). Trimming removed 0 bases at V and 3 bases at J, with 10 bases between. The germline V gene has CDR1 SGDLS and CDR2 YYNGEE. The CDR3 runs to 14 residues. The whole variable domain, filled in from reference TRBV9 and TRBJ2-7, reads DSGVTQTPKHLITATGQRVTLRCSPRSGDLSVYWYQQSLDQGLQFLIQYYNGEERAKGNILERFSAQQFPDLHSELNLSSLELGDSALYFCASSVGRGNYEQYFGPGTRLTVT.

This clone has a single count. The V and J genes are TRBV5-1 and TRBJ2-1, with 7 bases identical to TRBD1. V lost 2 bases, J lost 7 bases, and 3 bases stayed unmatched. Looked up from germline, CDR1 is SGHRS and CDR2 is YFSETQ. The CDR3 runs to 13 residues. The CDR3 nucleotides are TGCGCCAGCAGCTTTGACAGGGTAAATGAGCAGTTCTTC. Translated, it gives CASSFDRVNEQFF. The complete variable domain, with remaining parts taken from reference TRBV5-1 and TRBJ2-1, reads KAGVTQTPRYLIKTRGQQVTLSCSPISGHRSVSWYQQTPGQGLQFLFEYFSETQRNKGNFPGRFSGRQFSNSRSEMNVSTLELGDSALYLCASSFDRVNEQFFGPGTRLTVL.